The 10 T cell receptor beta chains below were found in one sample sequenced in a study of OX40 agonist ivuxolimab in advanced cancers. Sequenced by immunoSEQ multiplex PCR; TCRdb stores in-frame clones only, minus some. The sample yields tens of thousands of clones, approximately 86% seen once. The sample in question was CD4+ or CD8+ T cells sorted from blood, obtained in a trial of the OX40 agonist ivuxolimab. These receptor sequences come from an adult with an advanced solid tumor such as melanoma, head and neck, liver or kidney cancer.

The rearrangement uses TRBV27 and TRBJ2-3; 7 bases agree with TRBD1. Trimming at V came to 2 bases and at J to 1 base, leaving 3 bases not matched to a gene. Per germline, CDR1 MNHEY and CDR2 SMNVEV (reference sequence). The CDR3 runs 15 residues. The CDR3 bases are TGTGCCAGCAGTTTAGCAGGACAGGGCACAGATACGCAGTATTTT. Amino acid sequence: CASSLAGQGTDTQYF.

The chain has TRBV29-1 and TRBJ1-2, with a weak D call TRBD1 (6 bases). Trimming removed 3 bases at V and 5 bases at J, with 16 bases between. The CDR3 contains 14 residues. Germline V gene sequence: CDR1 SQVTM, CDR2 ANQGSEA. CDR3 sequence reads: CSVDPRGGRYGYTF. The CDR3 region has the DNA TGCAGCGTTGACCCTCGAGGGGGGAGGTATGGCTACACCTTC.

V usage is TRBV28 and J usage is TRBJ2-7; no definite D call. The CDR3 is 14 residues long. The germline V gene has CDR1 MDHEN and CDR2 SYDVKM. V was pared by 7 bases and J by 3 bases, with 16 bases between. The CDR3 sequence is CASISSSKNYEQYF. In nucleotides, the CDR3 is TGTGCCAGCATTTCCTCTTCGAAGAACTACGAGCAGTACTTC.

The rearrangement joins TRBV6-5 to TRBJ1-5, with D perhaps matching TRBD1 (6 bases). V gave up 6 bases and J gave up 5 bases, with 17 bases separating them. The germline gives CDR1 MNHEY, CDR2 SVGAGI. The CDR3 has 15 amino acids. Written as DNA, the CDR3 is TGTGCCAGCAGATCGCTCACAGGGTTTGATCAGCCCCAGCATTTT. Translation: CASRSLTGFDQPQHF.

This clone has just one count. This chain joins TRBV7-8 and TRBJ2-7; unclear D gene. CDR3 length: 15 residues. Trimming removed 5 bases from V and 2 bases from J, with 16 bases in between. Germline V gene data show CDR1 as SGHVS and CDR2 as FQNEAQ. The CDR3 loop is CASSLTSDKTYEQYF. The CDR3 coding sequence is TGTGCCAGCAGCCTTACCTCTGACAAGACCTACGAGCAGTACTTC.

CDR3: CASSSLLGAETQYF. For the CDR3, the DNA is TGTGCCAGCAGCTCGTTACTAGGGGCAGAGACCCAGTACTTC. The chain links TRBV7-3 to TRBJ2-5; the D call may be TRBD1 or TRBD2 (5 bases each). V was trimmed by 4 bases and J by 4 bases, leaving 13 bases between them. The germline CDR1 and CDR2 sequences are SGHTA and FQGTGA. The CDR3 extends over 14 amino acids.

This rearrangement joins TRBV29-1 to TRBJ2-1, with TRBD2 identical over 11 bases. The CDR3 has 14 residues. Germline V gives CDR1 SQVTM, CDR2 ANQGSEA. V shed 6 bases and J 6 bases; nucleotides not matched to a gene: 7. The CDR3 protein is CSVDTSGRFNEQFF. CDR3 bases: TGCAGCGTCGATACTAGCGGGAGATTCAATGAGCAGTTCTTC.

This clone has just one count. This rearrangement joins TRBV5-1 to TRBJ2-1; unclear D gene. CDR1 is SGHRS and CDR2 is YFSETQ in the germline V gene. The CDR3 has 13 residues. The V and J ends lost 2 bases and 14 bases respectively, with 17 bases between them. The CDR3 is CASSLFGRSGEFF. CDR3 nucleotides: TGCGCCAGCAGCTTATTTGGTCGGTCGGGCGAGTTCTTC.

The rearrangement uses TRBV6-5 and TRBJ2-3; D ambiguous. V lost 0 bases, J lost 0 bases, and 4 bases lay in between. Germline CDR1 is MNHEY and CDR2 is SVGAGI. This CDR3 contains 14 residues. The CDR3 region has the DNA TGTGCCAGCAGTTACTCCGGGAGCACAGATACGCAGTATTTT. As protein: CASSYSGSTDTQYF.

The rearrangement links TRBV14 to TRBJ2-1; TRBD2 agrees at 14 bases. The germline V gene encodes CDR1 SGHDN and CDR2 FVKESK. Trimming cost V 1 base and J 8 bases; bases outside gene matches: 4. This CDR3 region has 16 residues. The CDR3 sequence is CASSQGLAGGIYEQFF. The CDR3 DNA is TGTGCCAGCAGCCAAGGACTAGCGGGAGGGATCTATGAGCAGTTCTTC.